These 7 T cell receptor beta chains share one sample of origin, sequenced in a study of blood T cell repertoires in COVID-19. The table came from immunoSEQ multiplex PCR; TCRdb's copy has only in-frame clones and leaves some out. The sample records some 270,000 clones, around 91% being singletons. Sequenced material: peripheral blood. The receptors were gathered from a woman in her sixties with COVID-19, enrolled during active disease.

The DNA for the CDR3 is TGTGCCAGCAGCTTAGTAGGAGAAGAGACCCAGTACTTC. Its protein is CASSLVGEETQYF. The rearrangement uses TRBV7-9 and TRBJ2-5; D is unresolved. Germline V gene data show CDR1 as SEHNR and CDR2 as FQNEAQ (reference sequence). This CDR3 spans 13 amino acids. V was trimmed by 1 base and J by 3 bases, leaving 6 bases between them.

CDR3 region: CASSRSGTGVEQYF. The CDR3 bases are TGTGCCAGCAGCCGGTCCGGGACAGGAGTAGAGCAGTACTTC. The J gene is TRBJ2-7, the V gene TRBV3-1 (or the pseudogene TRBV3-2), with 8 bases aligning to TRBD1. CDR1 is LGHDT and CDR2 is YNNKEL in the germline V gene (reference sequence). CDR3 length equals 14 residues. With V trimmed by 4 bases and J by 7 bases, 9 bases remained unmatched.

The chain carries TRBV30 and TRBJ1-4, with no clear D. V was trimmed by 1 base and J by 0 bases, leaving 6 bases between them. Germline values: CDR1 GTSNPN, CDR2 SVGIG (reference sequence). The CDR3 contains 14 residues. Here the CDR3 DNA reads TGTGCCTGGAGTGATGGCTCAACTAATGAAAAACTGTTTTTT. The encoded protein is CAWSDGSTNEKLFF. The full variable domain, completed using reference TRBV30 and TRBJ1-4, is SQTIHQWPATLVQPVGSPLSLECTVEGTSNPNLYWYRQAAGRGLQLLFYSVGIGQISSEVPQNLSASRPQDRQFILSSKKLLLSDSGFYLCAWSDGSTNEKLFFGSGTQLSVL.

The CDR3 DNA is TGTGCCTGTGGGACTAGCGGGGGGGTAGGCCAAGAGACCCAGTACTTC. It yields the protein CACGTSGGVGQETQYF. The rearrangement uses TRBV30 and TRBJ2-5; 16 bases agree with TRBD2. After removal of 6 bases from V and 1 base from J, the junction contained 5 bases not matched to a gene. Germline loops: CDR1 GTSNPN, CDR2 SVGIG (reference sequence). The CDR3 sequence is 16 residues long.

About this clone: Other DNA sequences within the sample encode an identical CDR3. Here the CDR3 reads CAWSVGGGNQPQHF. In DNA, the CDR3 is TGTGCCTGGAGTGTAGGAGGGGGCAATCAGCCCCAGCATTTT. This chain uses TRBV30 with TRBJ1-5; a weak D match, TRBD1 (5 bases). The CDR3 covers 14 residues. V lost 0 bases, J lost 2 bases, and 8 bases lay in between. CDR1 and CDR2 (germline): GTSNPN, SVGIG (reference sequence).

The rearrangement links TRBV28 to TRBJ1-5, with D possibly TRBD1 on 5 matching bases. Germline V gene data show CDR1 as MDHEN and CDR2 as SYDVKM. V shed 7 bases and J shed 7 bases, with 17 bases lying between them. The CDR3 extends over 14 amino acids. The chain's CDR3 is CASTIPGSWQPQHF. CDR3 DNA: TGTGCCAGCACCATTCCAGGGTCATGGCAGCCCCAGCATTTT.

This chain joins TRBV7-6 and TRBJ2-7, with D possibly being TRBD2 (6 bases). The CDR3 is made up of 15 amino acids. Trimming removed 5 bases from V and 7 bases from J, with 21 bases in between. Germline V gives CDR1 SGHVS, CDR2 FNYEAQ. As DNA, the CDR3 is TGTGCCAGCAGCCCGCAACCCGGGACTTTGGAAGAGCAGTACTTC. Protein product: CASSPQPGTLEEQYF. Supplemented by reference TRBV7-6 and TRBJ2-7, the full variable domain reads GAGVSQSPRYKVTKRGQDVALRCDPISGHVSLYWYRQALGQGPEFLTYFNYEAQQDKSGLPNDRFSAERPEGSISTLTIQRTEQRDSAMYRCASSPQPGTLEEQYFGPGTRLTVT.